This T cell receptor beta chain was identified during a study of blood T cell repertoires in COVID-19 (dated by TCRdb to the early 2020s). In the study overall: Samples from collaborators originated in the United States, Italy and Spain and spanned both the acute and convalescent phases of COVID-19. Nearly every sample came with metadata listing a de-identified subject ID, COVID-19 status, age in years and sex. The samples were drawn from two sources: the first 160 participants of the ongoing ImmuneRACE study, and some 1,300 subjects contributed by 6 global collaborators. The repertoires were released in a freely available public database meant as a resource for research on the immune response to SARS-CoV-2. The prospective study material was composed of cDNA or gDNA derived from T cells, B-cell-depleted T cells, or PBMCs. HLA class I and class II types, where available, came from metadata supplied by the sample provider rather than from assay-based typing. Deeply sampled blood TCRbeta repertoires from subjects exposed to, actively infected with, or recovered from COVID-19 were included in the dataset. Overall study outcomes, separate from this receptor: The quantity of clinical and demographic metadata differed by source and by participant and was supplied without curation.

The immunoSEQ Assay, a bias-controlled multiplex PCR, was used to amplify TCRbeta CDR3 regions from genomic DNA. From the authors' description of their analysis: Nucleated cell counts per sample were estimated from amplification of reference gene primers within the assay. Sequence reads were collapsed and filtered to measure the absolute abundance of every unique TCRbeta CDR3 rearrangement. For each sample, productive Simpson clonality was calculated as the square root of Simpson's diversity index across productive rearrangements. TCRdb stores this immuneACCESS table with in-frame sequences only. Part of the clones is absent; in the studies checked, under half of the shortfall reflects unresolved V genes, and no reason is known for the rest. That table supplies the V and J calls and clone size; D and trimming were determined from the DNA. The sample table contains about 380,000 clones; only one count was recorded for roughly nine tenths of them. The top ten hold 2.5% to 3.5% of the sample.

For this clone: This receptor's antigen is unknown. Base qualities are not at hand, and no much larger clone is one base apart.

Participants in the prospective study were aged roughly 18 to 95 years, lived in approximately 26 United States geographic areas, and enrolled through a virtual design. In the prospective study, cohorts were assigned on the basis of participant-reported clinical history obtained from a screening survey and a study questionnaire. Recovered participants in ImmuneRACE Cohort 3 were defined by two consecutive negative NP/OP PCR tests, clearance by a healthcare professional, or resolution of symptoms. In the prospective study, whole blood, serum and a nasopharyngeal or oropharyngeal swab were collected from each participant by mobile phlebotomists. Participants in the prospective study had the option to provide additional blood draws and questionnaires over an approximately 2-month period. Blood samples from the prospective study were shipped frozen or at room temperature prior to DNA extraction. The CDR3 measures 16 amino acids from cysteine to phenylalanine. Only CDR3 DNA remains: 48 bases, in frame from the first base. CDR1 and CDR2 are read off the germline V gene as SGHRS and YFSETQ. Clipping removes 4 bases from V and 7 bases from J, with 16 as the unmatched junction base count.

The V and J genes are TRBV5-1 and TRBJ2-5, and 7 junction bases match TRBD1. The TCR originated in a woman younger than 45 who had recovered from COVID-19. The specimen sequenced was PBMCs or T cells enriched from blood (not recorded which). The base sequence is TGCGCCAGCAGCCCAATTGGGACAGAAGGGACCGGGACCCAGTACTTC. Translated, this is CASSPIGTEGTGTQYF.